These 32 T cell receptor beta chains share one sample of origin, sequenced in a study of shared clonotypes between healthy human individuals. Clones were sequenced by immunoSEQ multiplex PCR, and TCRdb holds only the in-frame ones, with some missing. The sample carries 75,000 to 100,000 clones, approximately 51% recorded once. Sequencing was performed on PBMCs. The source of these receptors is a woman aged 40-49 years in good health. Some clones in this sample may be carry-over from other donors' samples.

This clone was seen ten or more times. The V gene is TRBV7-2, the J gene TRBJ1-5; no firm D call. CDR3 length: 14 amino acids. V was shortened by 4 bases and J by 0 bases, with 7 bases between the two germline ends. The germline V gene has CDR1 SGHTA and CDR2 FQGNSA. CDR3: CASSSRYSNQPQHF. The DNA for the CDR3 is TGTGCCAGCAGCTCAAGGTATAGCAATCAGCCCCAGCATTTT.

The chain uses TRBV11-3 and TRBJ2-1; 8 bases are shared with TRBD2. The V gene end was trimmed by 3 bases and the J gene end by 6 bases; junction bases not matched to a gene: 7. The CDR3 extends over 15 amino acids. Germline CDR1 reads SGHNT; CDR2 reads YENEEA. Here the CDR3 DNA reads TGTGCCAGCAGCTTCCTTGCGGGGGGCCGCAATGAGCAGTTCTTC. Encoded protein: CASSFLAGGRNEQFF.

The gene calls are TRBV30 and TRBJ2-7; D gene unclear. Per germline, CDR1 GTSNPN and CDR2 SVGIG (reference sequence). V lost 1 base to trimming and J lost 6 bases, with 13 bases between them. The CDR3 runs 13 residues. The CDR3 reads CAWSASGFFEQYF. CDR3 nucleotides: TGTGCCTGGAGTGCCTCCGGGTTCTTCGAGCAGTACTTC.

This clone was found many times. V usage is TRBV19 and J usage is TRBJ1-1; weak D call: TRBD1 (6 bases). Germline V gene data show CDR1 as LNHDA and CDR2 as SQIVND (reference sequence). V lost 6 bases and J 7 bases, leaving 18 bases between the germline ends. The CDR3 spans 14 residues. The CDR3 reads CASSKGGTSREAFF. CDR3 sequence (DNA): TGTGCCAGTAGCAAAGGGGGGACAAGCCGTGAAGCTTTCTTT.

There are many counts of this clone. The chain uses TRBV7-8 and TRBJ2-1; the match to TRBD1 covers 7 bases. Germline CDR1 and CDR2: SGHVS and FQNEAQ. Trimming cost V 5 bases and J 9 bases; bases outside gene matches: 10. The CDR3 extends over 14 amino acids. DNA of the CDR3: TGTGCCAGCAGCCCACTGTGGGACAGTCTTGAGCAGTTCTTC. It codes for CASSPLWDSLEQFF.

The V call is TRBV9, the J call TRBJ2-1; perhaps TRBD2 as D (5 bases). V shed 3 bases and J shed 1 base, with 11 bases lying between them. Looked up from germline, CDR1 is SGDLS and CDR2 is YYNGEE. The CDR3 is made up of 15 amino acids. This CDR3 is CASSAEGTSYNEQFF. The CDR3 DNA is TGTGCCAGCAGCGCCGAGGGAACTTCCTACAATGAGCAGTTCTTC.

Notes on this clone: This likely stems from a read error, as it lies one base from a far larger clone. CDR3 sequence: CASHEGLGNQPQHF. As DNA, the CDR3 is TGTGCCAGCCACGAGGGCCTAGGCAATCAGCCCCAGCATTTT. This chain connects TRBV2 to TRBJ1-5; D unclear. The CDR3 contains 14 residues. Trimming shortened V by 8 bases and J by 2 bases, and 13 bases separated the two germline ends. Germline CDR1 reads SNHLY; CDR2 reads FYNNEI.

On this clone itself: A far larger clone is just one base off, so this is likely a read error. This rearrangement joins TRBV30 to TRBJ1-6, with 8 nucleotides matching TRBD1. Germline loops: CDR1 GTSNPN, CDR2 SVGIG (reference sequence). The CDR3 is 14 residues long. The DNA of the CDR3 is TGTGCCTGGAGTCAGGACAGGGCTAATCCACCCCTCCACTTT. Residues: CAWSQDRANPPLHF.

This clone was seen once. The gene calls are TRBV29-1 and TRBJ2-1; the D gene is possibly TRBD2 (6 bases). From germline, CDR1 is SQVTM and CDR2 ANQGSEA. The CDR3 has 16 residues. Deletions cut 1 base from V and 4 bases from J, with 17 bases between. The DNA for the CDR3 is TGCAGCGTTGAAGGGAGCGGGCGACTACCGTACAATGAGCAGTTCTTC. Its protein product is CSVEGSGRLPYNEQFF.

This chain joins TRBV18 and TRBJ2-2, with 8 bases that match TRBD2. Germline lookup yields CDR1 KGHSH and CDR2 LQKENI. Trimming took 6 bases from V and 2 from J; bases not matched to a gene: 8. CDR3 size: 16 residues. CDR3 sequence (DNA): TGTGCCAGCTCCCCGACTAGCGCCTCTAACACCGGGGAGCTGTTTTTT. Residues: CASSPTSASNTGELFF.

The chain links TRBV4-1 to TRBJ2-1; TRBD2 matches 9 bases. The V gene end was trimmed by 0 bases and the J gene end by 10 bases; junction bases not matched to a gene: 13. This CDR3 is built from 17 residues. Germline V gene data show CDR1 as MGHRA and CDR2 as YSYEKL. The CDR3 nucleotides read TGCGCCAGCAGCCAAGATTCGCCTAGCGGGATCCCCGGGGAGCAGTTCTTC. Amino acids: CASSQDSPSGIPGEQFF.

This clone was picked up many times. The genes are TRBV30 and TRBJ2-2; maybe TRBD1 (5 bases). CDR1 and CDR2 from the germline V gene are GTSNPN and SVGIG (reference sequence). Trimming cost V 0 bases and J 7 bases, with 9 bases left between them. There are 13 residues in the CDR3. The CDR3 DNA sequence: TGTGCCTGGAGTGTACAGGTGGGCGGGGAGCTGTTTTTT. Protein product: CAWSVQVGGELFF.

This clone was counted between two and nine times. V is TRBV6-4 and J is TRBJ2-2; D unclear. Trimming took off 0 bases at V and 5 bases at J, with 13 bases between the two ends. The CDR3 sequence is 16 residues long. The germline gives CDR1 MRHNA, CDR2 SNTAGT. The CDR3, as DNA: TGTGCCAGCAGTGACTCCCACACCAAGGAAACCGGGGAGCTGTTTTTT. This translates into CASSDSHTKETGELFF.

This clone was detected many times. The chain is built from TRBV19 and TRBJ2-7, with a tentative D call TRBD2 (5 bases). Trimming stripped 8 bases from V and 3 bases from J, with 17 bases between. There are 14 residues in the CDR3. Germline assignment: CDR1 LNHDA and CDR2 SQIVND (reference sequence). DNA of the CDR3: TGTGCCAGTTCGAACTTTGGTCGGGACTACGAGCAGTACTTC. This codes for CASSNFGRDYEQYF.

The chain employs TRBV7-2 and TRBJ2-2; TRBD1 or TRBD2 may be the D gene (6 bases each). V gave up 5 bases and J gave up 5 bases, with 15 bases separating them. In germline, CDR1 is SGHTA, CDR2 FQGNSA. CDR3 length: 15 residues. CDR3 sequence reads: CASSVRGPSTGELFF. In DNA form, the CDR3 reads TGTGCCAGCAGCGTCCGGGGGCCTAGTACCGGGGAGCTGTTTTTT.

In its sample, this clone was seen many times. The chain recombines TRBV7-2 with TRBJ2-5; TRBD2 matches 9 bases. The CDR3 totals 17 residues. Germline CDR1 and CDR2: SGHTA and FQGNSA. After removal of 2 bases from V and 7 bases from J, the junction contained 14 bases not matched to a gene. The CDR3 protein is CASSLRVAGVIGVTQYF. Here the CDR3 DNA reads TGTGCCAGCAGCTTAAGAGTAGCGGGAGTGATAGGGGTGACCCAGTACTTC.

This clone is categorized as medium-sized. This sequence joins TRBV1 and TRBJ2-4. TRBV1 is classified as a pseudogene. The CDR3 contains 14 residues. CDR3 region: CTSSQGPPRTIQYF. The CDR3 DNA is TGCACCAGCAGCCAAGGCCCCCCTCGGACCATTCAGTACTTC.

This clone has just a few counts. The chain couples TRBV5-4 to TRBJ2-7; 7 bases align to TRBD1. The length of the CDR3 is 14 residues. The germline V gene has CDR1 SGHNT and CDR2 YYREEE (reference sequence). Trimming at V came to 4 bases and at J to 1 base, leaving 5 bases not matched to a gene. CDR3 in DNA: TGTGCCAGCAGCGACGGGACAGCATCCTACGAGCAGTACTTC. This sequence encodes CASSDGTASYEQYF. Supplemented by reference TRBV5-4 and TRBJ2-7, the full variable domain reads ETGVTQSPTHLIKTRGQQVTLRCSSQSGHNTVSWYQQALGQGPQFIFQYYREEENGRGNFPPRFSGLQFPNYSSELNVNALELDDSALYLCASSDGTASYEQYFGPGTRLTVT.

The gene calls are TRBV9 and TRBJ1-1; the D gene is possibly TRBD1 (6 bases). Per germline, CDR1 SGDLS and CDR2 YYNGEE. This CDR3 is built from 14 residues. V was trimmed by 4 bases and J by 3 bases, leaving 13 bases between them. The CDR3, as DNA: TGTGCCAGCAGCACAGCAGGGGTGCACACTGAAGCTTTCTTT. As protein: CASSTAGVHTEAFF.

The gene calls are TRBV9 and TRBJ1-3; D is ambiguous. V dropped 4 bases and J dropped 0 bases, with 8 bases sitting between them. This CDR3 is built from 14 residues. In germline, CDR1 is SGDLS, CDR2 YYNGEE. CDR3 amino acids: CASSPQRSGNTIYF. CDR3 DNA: TGTGCCAGCAGCCCCCAACGCTCTGGAAACACCATATATTTT.

This clone was seen at least ten times. The chain uses TRBV29-1 and TRBJ2-1, with D possibly being TRBD1 (6 bases). Trimming took off 5 bases at V and 3 bases at J, with 14 bases between the two ends. This CDR3 comprises 14 residues. The germline V gene encodes CDR1 SQVTM and CDR2 ANQGSEA. The CDR3 nucleotides read TGCAGCGTTCGGACAGCTTCAAGCTACAATGAGCAGTTCTTC. This codes for CSVRTASSYNEQFF.

As regards this clone: Only one base separates this from a far larger clonotype, so it likely reflects a read error. The rearrangement uses TRBV30 and TRBJ2-4; D gene unclear. The germline CDR1 and CDR2 sequences are GTSNPN and SVGIG (reference sequence). The CDR3 is 14 residues long. With 5 bases removed from V and 3 bases from J, the gap between germline ends came to 14 bases. DNA of the CDR3: TGTGCCTGGGAAACTTCCCCGGTCAAAAACATTCAGTACTTC. This sequence encodes CAWETSPVKNIQYF.

The V and J genes are TRBV14 and TRBJ2-7; TRBD2 agrees at 9 bases. In germline, CDR1 is SGHDN, CDR2 FVKESK. V lost 0 bases and J lost 6; bases outside the gene matches: 6. CDR3 size: 15 residues. CDR3 loop: CASSQEISGSGEQYF. The CDR3 DNA sequence: TGTGCCAGCAGCCAAGAAATTAGCGGGAGTGGCGAGCAGTACTTC.

This clone was picked up many times. CDR3 nucleotide sequence: TGTGCCAGCAGTTTGAAAGGGGACCAGCCCCAGCATTTT. Amino acids: CASSLKGDQPQHF. This chain connects TRBV28 to TRBJ1-5; perhaps TRBD1 as D (5 bases). The CDR3 covers 13 residues. V lost 3 bases and J lost 7, with 10 bases in between. Germline values: CDR1 MDHEN, CDR2 SYDVKM.

V usage is TRBV9 and J usage is TRBJ2-5; weak D call: TRBD2 (7 bases). In germline, CDR1 is SGDLS, CDR2 YYNGEE. Between the trimmed V and J ends, which lost 0 bases and 4 bases, there was a span of 13 bases. This CDR3 is built from 15 residues. The DNA for the CDR3 is TGTGCCAGCAGCGTAGGGCTGGGGGGGCGAGAGACCCAGTACTTC. It codes for CASSVGLGGRETQYF.

This clone appeared a few times. The chain couples TRBV6-5 to TRBJ2-1; D is possibly TRBD2 (6 bases). Germline CDR1 and CDR2: MNHEY and SVGAGI. The CDR3 extends over 14 amino acids. Trimming removed 8 bases at V and 9 bases at J, with 20 bases between. For the CDR3, the DNA is TGTGCCAGCCATAGCGGTGGGTCGTCCGCTGAGCAGTTCTTC. This sequence encodes CASHSGGSSAEQFF.

CDR3 loop: CASRETGSGNQPQHF. In DNA form, the CDR3 reads TGTGCCAGCAGGGAGACAGGGAGTGGCAATCAGCCCCAGCATTTT. V usage is TRBV2 and J usage is TRBJ1-5, with TRBD1 matching 7 bases. Trimming took 6 bases from V and 2 from J; bases not matched to a gene: 7. The CDR3 extends over 15 amino acids. Germline CDR1 reads SNHLY; CDR2 reads FYNNEI.

The chain is built from TRBV7-9 and TRBJ2-1; 7 bases match TRBD2. The germline CDR1 and CDR2 sequences are SEHNR and FQNEAQ (reference sequence). The ends lost 1 base at V and 10 bases at J; junction bases unmatched: 13. The CDR3 is 16 amino acids. The CDR3 DNA reads as TGTGCCAGCAGCTTAGTCGGGGGGAGGGCCGGGTACGAGCAGTTCTTC. Translated, it gives CASSLVGGRAGYEQFF.

V gene TRBV2 combines with J gene TRBJ2-5; 8 nucleotides match TRBD2. Germline lookup yields CDR1 SNHLY and CDR2 FYNNEI. The J segment lost 4 bases and the V segment lost 6 bases, leaving 7 bases of the junction unmatched. This CDR3 spans 14 amino acids. CDR3 in amino acids: CASSDGRARETQYF. CDR3 bases: TGTGCCAGCAGCGACGGGAGGGCCAGAGAGACCCAGTACTTC.

On this clone itself: One junction end disagrees with the germline gene, perhaps due to a read error. The CDR3 DNA reads TGTGTCAGCGCCGATAGAGGGAGGAACACTGAAGCTTTCTTT. Translating gives CVSADRGRNTEAFF. The V and J genes are TRBV28 and TRBJ1-1, with no clear D. The CDR3 spans 14 residues. Looked up from germline, CDR1 is MDHEN and CDR2 is SYDVKM. Using reference TRBV28 and TRBJ1-1 for the parts outside the CDR3, the full variable domain is DVKVTQSSRYLVKRTGEKVFLECVQDMDHENMFWYRQDPGLGLRLIYFSYDVKMKEKGDIPEGYSVSREKKERFSLILESASTNQTSMYLCVSADRGRNTEAFFGQGTRLTVV.

In regard to this clone: This could be a read error, since a much larger clone is one nucleotide away. The chain couples TRBV7-2 to TRBJ2-3; D is undetermined. V was clipped by 8 bases and J by 4 bases, with 10 bases between them. CDR3 length equals 12 residues. Germline V gives CDR1 SGHTA, CDR2 FQGNSA. The CDR3 loop is CASGSASDTQYF. The CDR3 nucleotides read TGTGCCAGCGGCTCGGCTTCAGATACGCAGTATTTT.

About this clone: Just one base apart from a much larger clone, this may be a read error. The chain employs TRBV5-1 and TRBJ2-1; 7 nucleotides line up with TRBD2. Germline lookup yields CDR1 SGHRS and CDR2 YFSETQ. The CDR3 length is 15 residues. The junction had 10 bases not matched to a gene; V was cut back by 3 bases and J by 7 bases. The chain's CDR3 is CASSCTSVGGNEQFF. Written as DNA, the CDR3 is TGCGCCAGCAGCTGCACTAGCGTCGGGGGGAATGAGCAGTTCTTC.